The 25 T cell receptor beta chains reported below all come from one sample, sequenced in a study of T cell responses to AZD1222 COVID-19 vaccine. This table comes from immunoSEQ multiplex PCR, and its TCRdb copy is limited to in-frame clones, with some not included. Of around 120,000 clones detected, more than 75% appear once; the ten largest clones hold approximately 9.3%. Specimen: peripheral blood, collected on day 0 of AZD1222 vaccination. The receptors derive from an adult in good health.

CDR3 bases: TGTGCCAGCAGCGTAGGGCTACAAGAGACCCAGTACTTC. This sequence encodes CASSVGLQETQYF. The chain is built from TRBV9 and TRBJ2-5; no reliable D call. The CDR3 length is 13 residues. V gave up 0 bases and J gave up 2 bases, with 5 bases separating them. CDR1 SGDLS and CDR2 YYNGEE come from the germline V gene.

The V call is TRBV30, the J call TRBJ2-7, with D unresolved. Trimming shortened V by 2 bases and J by 2 bases, and 16 bases separated the two germline ends. Germline V gives CDR1 GTSNPN, CDR2 SVGIG (reference sequence). The CDR3 sequence is 15 residues long. This chain's CDR3 is CAWSIGTSLTYEQYF. CDR3 in DNA: TGTGCCTGGAGTATTGGAACATCCCTTACCTACGAGCAGTACTTC. The full variable domain, in which reference TRBV30 and TRBJ2-7 provide the parts outside the CDR3, is SQTIHQWPATLVQPVGSPLSLECTVEGTSNPNLYWYRQAAGRGLQLLFYSVGIGQISSEVPQNLSASRPQDRQFILSSKKLLLSDSGFYLCAWSIGTSLTYEQYFGPGTRLTVT.

This rearrangement joins TRBV25-1 to TRBJ2-5; 11 bases match TRBD1. Germline V gives CDR1 MGHDK, CDR2 SYGVNS. V gave up 2 bases and J gave up 4 bases; unmatched junction bases: 6. This CDR3 has 16 residues. The CDR3 nucleotides read TGTGCCAGCAGTGAAGTTACGGGACAGGGGGGAGAGACCCAGTACTTC. The encoded protein is CASSEVTGQGGETQYF.

The J gene is TRBJ1-1, the V gene TRBV5-5; perhaps TRBD1 as D (6 bases). The CDR3 spans 15 residues. The germline V gene encodes CDR1 SGHKS and CDR2 YYEKEE (reference sequence). V lost 2 bases and J 1 base, leaving 12 bases between the germline ends. CDR3 sequence (DNA): TGTGCCAGCAGCTTTCACTGGACAGCGAACACTGAAGCTTTCTTT. Translation: CASSFHWTANTEAFF.

The V and J genes are TRBV18 and TRBJ2-5; 8 bases are a match to TRBD2. V shed 4 bases and J 2 bases; nucleotides not matched to a gene: 18. The CDR3 consists of 19 residues. Germline CDR1 reads KGHSH; CDR2 reads LQKENI. In DNA form, the CDR3 reads TGTGCCAGCTCACTTTCGACTAGCGCCGGGGTATGGAGACAAGAGACCCAGTACTTC. Its translation is CASSLSTSAGVWRQETQYF.

The V gene is TRBV11-2, the J gene TRBJ2-2, with D possibly TRBD2 on 5 matching bases. Germline assignment: CDR1 SGHAT and CDR2 FQNNGV. Trimming pared 2 bases from V and 3 bases from J, leaving 7 bases between. The CDR3 runs to 14 residues. This chain's CDR3 is CASSLSRDTGELFF. The CDR3 nucleotides are TGTGCCAGCAGCTTATCGAGGGACACCGGGGAGCTGTTTTTT.

This clone was observed a handful of times. V gene TRBV14 combines with J gene TRBJ1-3; D gene ambiguous. The germline V gene encodes CDR1 SGHDN and CDR2 FVKESK. Trimming removed 2 bases from V and 0 bases from J, with 14 bases in between. This CDR3 comprises 17 residues. The CDR3 sequence: CASSQSWSTYSGNTIYF. DNA for the CDR3: TGTGCCAGCAGCCAAAGCTGGTCGACGTACTCTGGAAACACCATATATTTT.

CDR3 in amino acids: CAWSRTGGFDEQYF. In DNA, the CDR3 is TGTGCCTGGAGCCGGACAGGGGGCTTTGACGAGCAGTACTTC. The chain combines TRBV30 with TRBJ2-7; 11 positions match TRBD1. The V and J ends lost 3 bases and 5 bases, in that order; junction bases with no gene match: 6. Germline V gene sequence: CDR1 GTSNPN, CDR2 SVGIG (reference sequence). The CDR3 totals 14 residues.

The chain has TRBV5-1 and TRBJ2-2; TRBD1 agrees at 7 bases. Germline V gene data show CDR1 as SGHRS and CDR2 as YFSETQ. V shed 4 bases and J 8 bases; nucleotides not matched to a gene: 5. The CDR3 is 13 residues long. The CDR3 nucleotides are TGCGCCAGCAGCCAGACAGGGTCGGGGGAGCTGTTTTTT. Translating gives CASSQTGSGELFF.

The chain carries TRBV18 and TRBJ2-1; TRBD1 agrees at 9 bases. The length of the CDR3 is 16 residues. Trimming took 3 bases from V and 5 from J; bases not matched to a gene: 8. The germline gives CDR1 KGHSH, CDR2 LQKENI. CDR3 DNA sequence: TGTGCCAGCTCACCCCAGACAGGGGGGTCCCACAATGAGCAGTTCTTC. It yields the protein CASSPQTGGSHNEQFF.

The chain combines TRBV6-1 with TRBJ1-2; tentative D call: TRBD1 (5 bases). The CDR3 sequence is 15 residues long. V dropped 1 base and J dropped 1 base, with 10 bases sitting between them. Germline V lookup: CDR1 MNHNS, CDR2 SASEGT. The CDR3 sequence is CASSEEAGRNYGYTF. The CDR3 coding sequence is TGTGCCAGCAGTGAAGAGGCAGGGCGTAACTATGGCTACACCTTC.

This clone was recorded once. The rearrangement uses TRBV6-2 or TRBV6-3 and TRBJ2-7; D unclear. The CDR3 consists of 12 residues. Germline lookup yields CDR1 MNHEY and CDR2 SVGEGT. V was shortened by 5 bases and J by 0 bases, with 5 bases between the two germline ends. CDR3 coding DNA: TGTGCCAGCAGTACCGGCTCCTACGAGCAGTACTTC. Amino acid sequence: CASSTGSYEQYF.

This clone was counted a single time. The gene calls are TRBV5-4 and TRBJ2-1, with TRBD1 identical over 9 bases. V dropped 0 bases and J dropped 10; count of bases not matched to a gene: 2. This CDR3 has 13 residues. Germline values: CDR1 SGHNT, CDR2 YYREEE (reference sequence). The CDR3 bases are TGTGCCAGCAGCTTGGCCGGGACAGGGGAGCAGTTCTTC. Its protein is CASSLAGTGEQFF.

This clone was counted once. V usage is TRBV7-3 and J usage is TRBJ1-3; D is unclear. The V gene lost 1 base and the J gene lost 2 bases, with 6 bases spanning the gap. Germline assignment: CDR1 SGHTA and CDR2 FQGTGA. The CDR3 spans 14 residues. The CDR3 DNA is TGTGCCAGCAGCTTAAGAGGGCCTGGAAACACCATATATTTT. Protein product: CASSLRGPGNTIYF.

This clone has a single count. The chain links TRBV12-5 to TRBJ2-1, with 7 bases aligning to TRBD1. The CDR3 runs 15 residues. Per germline, CDR1 LGHNT and CDR2 FRNRAP. V lost 2 bases to trimming and J lost 7 bases; unmatched junction nucleotides: 8. In nucleotides, the CDR3 is TGTGCTAGTGGTTTGTATGGGACAGCTAAGAATGAGCAGTTCTTC. Translation gives CASGLYGTAKNEQFF. The full variable domain, with the rest looked up from reference TRBV12-5 and TRBJ2-1, is DARVTQTPRHKVTEMGQEVTMRCQPILGHNTVFWYRQTMMQGLELLAYFRNRAPLDDSGMPKDRFSAEMPDATLATLKIQPSEPRDSAVYFCASGLYGTAKNEQFFGPGTRLTVL.

This chain joins TRBV7-8 and TRBJ1-5, with D tentatively TRBD1 (6 bases). CDR1 SGHVS and CDR2 FQNEAQ come from the germline V gene. The CDR3 covers 14 residues. V was trimmed by 7 bases and J by 5 bases, leaving 15 bases between them. This chain's CDR3 is CASTPGAGDQPQHF. The DNA of the CDR3 is TGTGCCAGCACCCCTGGGGCAGGGGATCAGCCCCAGCATTTT.

This clone has a handful of counts. CDR3: CASSMRSATEAFF. The CDR3 nucleotides read TGTGCCAGTAGTATGAGGTCGGCCACTGAAGCTTTCTTT. The genes are TRBV19 and TRBJ1-1; D is ambiguous. The V gene lost 3 bases and the J gene lost 4 bases, with 9 bases spanning the gap. Germline V gives CDR1 LNHDA, CDR2 SQIVND (reference sequence). This CDR3 is 13 amino acids long. The variable domain in full, with the rest retrieved from reference TRBV19 and TRBJ1-1, is DGGITQSPKYLFRKEGQNVTLSCEQNLNHDAMYWYRQDPGQGLRLIYYSQIVNDFQKGDIAEGYSVSREKKESFPLTVTSAQKNPTAFYLCASSMRSATEAFFGQGTRLTVV.

This chain connects TRBV6-2 or TRBV6-3 to TRBJ1-2; D uncertain. The CDR3 consists of 15 residues. CDR1 is MNHEY and CDR2 is SVGEGT in the germline V gene. The V end was cut by 6 bases, the J end by 4 bases, with 18 bases between. CDR3 sequence: CASSSRCSELYGYTF. CDR3 DNA sequence: TGTGCCAGCAGCTCTCGTTGTTCAGAGCTCTATGGCTACACCTTC.

The chain couples TRBV15 to TRBJ2-7; D gene ambiguous. The germline V gene encodes CDR1 LNHNV and CDR2 YYDKDF (reference sequence). The CDR3 totals 12 residues. V lost 6 bases and J 4 bases, leaving 10 bases between the germline ends. For the CDR3, the DNA is TGTGCCACCAGTAGACACCGGTACGAGCAGTACTTC. This translates into CATSRHRYEQYF.

J is TRBJ2-5 and V is TRBV3-1 (or the pseudogene TRBV3-2); a possible D gene is TRBD2 (5 bases). V was cut by 1 base and J by 6 bases, with 12 bases left in between. This CDR3 is 14 amino acids long. The germline V gene encodes CDR1 LGHDT and CDR2 YNNKEL (reference sequence). As DNA, the CDR3 is TGTGCCAGCAGCCAAGGGACTGTCATCCAGACCCAGTACTTC. Its translation is CASSQGTVIQTQYF.

This chain joins TRBV7-2 and TRBJ2-7; tentatively, D is TRBD1 (8 bases). CDR1 and CDR2 (germline): SGHTA, FQGNSA. V was shortened by 5 bases and J by 3 bases, with 14 bases between the two germline ends. The CDR3 extends over 14 amino acids. The CDR3 is CASSETGEGYEQYF. The DNA for the CDR3 is TGTGCCAGCAGCGAGACAGGGGAGGGCTACGAGCAGTACTTC.

The chain uses TRBV7-9 and TRBJ2-7; possible D gene TRBD1, 5 bases. Deletions cut 5 bases from V and 2 bases from J, with 13 bases between. This CDR3 is 14 amino acids long. CDR1 is SEHNR and CDR2 is FQNEAQ in the germline V gene (reference sequence). CDR3 loop: CASSHSQGPYEQYF. In DNA form, the CDR3 reads TGTGCCAGCAGCCACTCCCAGGGTCCCTACGAGCAGTACTTC.

The chain links TRBV5-1 to TRBJ1-6; tentatively, D is TRBD1 (6 bases). Trimming removed 4 bases from V and 8 bases from J, with 19 bases in between. The CDR3 runs to 16 residues. Germline V gene lookup returns CDR1 SGHRS and CDR2 YFSETQ. The CDR3 sequence: CASSGTGNLYDSPLHF. The DNA of the CDR3 is TGCGCCAGCAGCGGCACAGGGAATCTATATGATTCACCCCTCCACTTT.

The chain recombines TRBV29-1 with TRBJ1-1; 10 bases match TRBD1. Per the germline V gene, CDR1 is SQVTM and CDR2 is ANQGSEA. With V trimmed by 3 bases and J by 6 bases, 10 bases remained unmatched. This CDR3 has 15 residues. The CDR3 DNA sequence: TGCAGCGTTGAGTCGTTGGACAGGGGGTCAGCTGAAGCTTTCTTT. Translation: CSVESLDRGSAEAFF.

The chain employs TRBV2 and TRBJ1-2, with 7 bases aligning to TRBD1. V was clipped by 6 bases and J by 7 bases; unmatched bases: 8. Germline CDR1 and CDR2: SNHLY and FYNNEI. This CDR3 has 13 amino acids. CDR3 bases: TGTGCCAGCAGATTCGACAGGGCGGGTGGCTACACCTTC. This gives the protein CASRFDRAGGYTF.